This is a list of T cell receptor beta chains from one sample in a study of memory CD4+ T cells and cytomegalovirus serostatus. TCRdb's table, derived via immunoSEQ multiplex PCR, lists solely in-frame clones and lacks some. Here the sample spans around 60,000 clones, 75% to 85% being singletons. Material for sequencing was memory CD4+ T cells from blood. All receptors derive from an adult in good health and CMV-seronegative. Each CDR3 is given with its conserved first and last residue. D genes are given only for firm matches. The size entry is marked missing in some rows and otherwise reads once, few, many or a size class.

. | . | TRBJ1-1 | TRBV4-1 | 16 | CASSQDLTGMDTEAFF | TGCGCCAGCAGCCAAGACTTAACAGGGATGGATACTGAAGCTTTCTTT
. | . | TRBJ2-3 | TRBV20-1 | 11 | CSVATVDTQYF | TGCAGTGTTGCGACAGTGGATACGCAGTATTTT
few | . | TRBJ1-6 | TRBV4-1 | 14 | CASSQGHYNSPLHF | TGCGCCAGCAGCCAGGGCCACTATAATTCACCCCTCCACTTT
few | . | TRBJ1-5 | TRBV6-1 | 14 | CASSKQGSGQPQHF | TGTGCCAGCAGTAAGCAGGGCTCCGGTCAGCCCCAGCATTTT
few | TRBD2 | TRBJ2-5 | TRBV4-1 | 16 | CASSQGTSGRRETQYF | TGCGCCAGCAGCCAAGGGACTAGCGGGAGACGAGAGACCCAGTACTTC
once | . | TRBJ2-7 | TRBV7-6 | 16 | CASSLGAGTNSYEQYF | TGTGCCAGCAGCTTAGGGGCTGGGACAAATTCCTACGAGCAGTACTTC
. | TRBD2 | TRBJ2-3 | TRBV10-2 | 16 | CASSERGGLSTDTQYF | TGCGCCAGCAGTGAACGGGGGGGCCTTAGCACAGATACGCAGTATTTT
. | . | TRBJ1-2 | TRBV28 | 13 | CASSGRITHGYTF | TGTGCCAGCAGTGGCAGAATAACCCATGGCTACACCTTC
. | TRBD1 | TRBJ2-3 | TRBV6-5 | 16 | CASSFAPGQILDTQYF | TGTGCCAGCAGTTTCGCTCCGGGACAGATCTTAGATACGCAGTATTTT
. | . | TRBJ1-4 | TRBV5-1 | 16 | CASSLAPGSQNEKLFF | TGCGCCAGCAGCTTGGCACCCGGGAGTCAGAATGAAAAACTGTTTTTT
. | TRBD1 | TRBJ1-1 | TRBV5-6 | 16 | CASSMGGTGWETEAFF | TGTGCCAGCAGTATGGGGGGGACAGGGTGGGAGACTGAAGCTTTCTTT
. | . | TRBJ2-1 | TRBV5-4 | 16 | CASSLGGISRLNEQFF | TGTGCCAGCAGCTTGGGGGGTATTTCTAGGCTCAATGAGCAGTTCTTC
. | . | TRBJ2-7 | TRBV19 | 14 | CASSMTRNSYEQYF | TGTGCCAGTAGTATGACCAGGAACTCCTACGAGCAGTACTTC
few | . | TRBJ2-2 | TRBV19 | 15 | CASSIGGQDTGELFF | TGTGCCAGTAGTATAGGGGGGCAGGACACCGGGGAGCTGTTTTTT
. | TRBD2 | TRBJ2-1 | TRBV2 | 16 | CATRPGLAGGGNEQFF | TGTGCCACCCGACCGGGACTAGCGGGAGGTGGGAATGAGCAGTTCTTC
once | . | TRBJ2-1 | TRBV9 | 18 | CASSPYPGVRGDYNEQFF | TGTGCCAGCAGCCCGTACCCCGGGGTCAGGGGGGACTACAATGAGCAGTTCTTC
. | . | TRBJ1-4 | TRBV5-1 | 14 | CASRTSTTGEKLFF | TGCGCCAGCAGGACCTCGACTACGGGCGAGAAACTGTTTTTT
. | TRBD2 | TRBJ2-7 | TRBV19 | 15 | CASSRRREPDYEQYF | TGTGCCAGTAGTCGAAGGCGGGAGCCTGACTACGAGCAGTACTTC
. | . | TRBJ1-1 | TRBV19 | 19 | CASSILWEGNRAVNTEAFF | TGTGCCAGTAGTATACTCTGGGAGGGGAACAGGGCAGTGAACACTGAAGCTTTCTTT
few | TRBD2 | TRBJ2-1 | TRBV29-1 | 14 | CSVKSGASFNEQFF | TGCAGCGTTAAGAGCGGGGCCTCTTTCAATGAGCAGTTCTTC
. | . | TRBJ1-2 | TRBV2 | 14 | CASSERTPAGGYTF | TGTGCCAGCAGTGAACGGACTCCAGCAGGTGGCTACACCTTC
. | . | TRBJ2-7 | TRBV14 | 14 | CASSQDLPGRGQYF | TGTGCCAGCAGCCAAGATCTGCCGGGACGCGGTCAGTACTTC
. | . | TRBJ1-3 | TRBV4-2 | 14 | CASSQVGSGNTIYF | TGTGCCAGCAGCCAAGTAGGCTCTGGAAACACCATATATTTT
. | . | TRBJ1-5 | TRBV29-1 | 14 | CSVGQGFGGQPQHF | TGCAGCGTTGGCCAGGGATTTGGTGGTCAGCCCCAGCATTTT
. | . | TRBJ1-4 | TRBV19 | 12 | CASSIEVEKLFF | TGTGCCAGTAGTATAGAGGTGGAAAAACTGTTTTTT
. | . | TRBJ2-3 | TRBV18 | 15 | CASSGQSSGTDTQYF | TGTGCCAGTTCCGGACAGTCTAGTGGCACAGATACGCAGTATTTT
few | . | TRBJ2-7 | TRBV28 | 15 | CASSAWDGNSYEQYF | TGTGCCAGCAGCGCCTGGGACGGAAACTCCTACGAGCAGTACTTC
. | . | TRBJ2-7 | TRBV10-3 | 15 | CAIGQGSGAAYEQYF | TGTGCCATCGGTCAGGGGTCGGGGGCCGCCTACGAGCAGTACTTC
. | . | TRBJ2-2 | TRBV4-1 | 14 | CASSLVLGTGELFF | TGCGCCAGCAGCCTAGTCTTGGGCACCGGGGAGCTGTTTTTT
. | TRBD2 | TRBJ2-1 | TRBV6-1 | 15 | CASSEAWRGSGEQFF | TGTGCCAGCAGTGAAGCGTGGCGGGGGTCGGGTGAGCAGTTCTTC
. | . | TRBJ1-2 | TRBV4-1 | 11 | CASSRDRGYTF | TGCGCCAGCAGCCGGGACCGCGGCTACACCTTC
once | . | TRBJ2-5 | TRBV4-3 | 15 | CASSQASGQLETQYF | TGCGCCAGCAGCCAGGCGTCTGGACAGCTAGAGACCCAGTACTTC
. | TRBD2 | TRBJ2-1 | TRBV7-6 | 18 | CASSPTSGGRSSYNEQFF | TGTGCCAGCAGTCCTACTAGCGGGGGGCGGAGCTCCTACAATGAGCAGTTCTTC
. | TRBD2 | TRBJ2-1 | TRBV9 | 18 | CASSVGLAGGSYLTEQFF | TGTGCCAGCAGCGTAGGACTAGCGGGGGGCTCTTACTTAACCGAGCAGTTCTTC
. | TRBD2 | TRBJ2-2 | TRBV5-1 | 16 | CASSLGIAGVTGELFF | TGCGCCAGCAGCTTGGGGATAGCGGGGGTCACCGGGGAGCTGTTTTTT
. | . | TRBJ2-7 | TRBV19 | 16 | CASSPHRDGLSYEQYF | TGTGCCAGTAGTCCCCACCGGGACGGACTATCCTACGAGCAGTACTTC
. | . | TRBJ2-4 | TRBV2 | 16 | CASSESRGGAKNIQYF | TGTGCCAGCAGTGAATCGCGTGGGGGTGCCAAAAACATTCAGTACTTC
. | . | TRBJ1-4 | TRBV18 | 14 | CASSPTTTNEKLFF | TGTGCCAGCTCACCGACAACAACTAATGAAAAACTGTTTTTT